What follows describes a single T cell receptor beta chain. What it recognizes is unknown. The junction differs from germline at one of its ends, possibly a read error. Germline V gene data show CDR1 as MNHEY and CDR2 as SVGAGI. The CDR3 has 13 amino acids. Sequenced by immunoSEQ multiplex PCR; TCRdb stores in-frame clones only, minus some. The data contain about 20,000 clones, 85% to 90% of them singletons. This specimen belongs to a study of T cells in localized non-small cell lung cancer. General study results and limits: Adjacent lung exhibited a median of about 50 among the 100 most abundant tumor clones. The highest T cell clonality was in uninvolved adjacent lung, above tumor. Without multi-region sequencing, intratumor heterogeneity could not be excluded.

Sequencing was performed on peripheral blood, taken before any cancer treatment. The gene calls are TRBV6-5 and TRBJ1-1; possibly TRBD1 for D (6 bases). The sequence derives from a male donor at least 60 years old with stage I squamous cell lung carcinoma. CDR3: CACRGSMNTEAFF. The CDR3 nucleotides read TGTGCCTGCAGGGGTTCCATGAACACTGAAGCTTTCTTT.